The 19 T cell receptor beta chains below come from one sample, sequenced in a study of cytomegalovirus exposure and HLA in healthy donors. The PCR had 60 Vbeta and 13 Jbeta primers. The data were produced by immunoSEQ multiplex PCR, yet TCRdb's version contains in-frame clones alone and is incomplete. The sample lists about 110,000 clones; almost 70% were seen once. Material: PBMCs. Source of these receptors: a man aged 30 to 45 in good health and CMV-seropositive.

This chain joins TRBV11-2 and TRBJ1-5; 8 nucleotides line up with TRBD1. Looked up from germline, CDR1 is SGHAT and CDR2 is FQNNGV. Germline trimming cut 5 bases from V and 5 bases from J; bases unmatched to any gene: 11. The CDR3 has 16 residues. The CDR3 DNA is TGTGCCAGCAGCGCCAGACAGGGGAGTTGGTATCAGCCCCAGCATTTT. Amino acids: CASSARQGSWYQPQHF.

The genes are TRBV9 and TRBJ2-1; 9 bases fit TRBD1. Unmatched junction bases numbered 12, after V lost 2 bases and J lost 6 bases. The CDR3 has 17 residues. The germline gives CDR1 SGDLS, CDR2 YYNGEE. CDR3 nucleotide sequence: TGTGCCAGCAGCGTGGCCCTAGGACAGGGGTCTTTCAATGAGCAGTTCTTC. Protein: CASSVALGQGSFNEQFF.

This clone was counted a few times. The genes are TRBV6-1 and TRBJ2-1; TRBD1 matches at 7 bases. This CDR3 region has 16 residues. The germline V gene encodes CDR1 MNHNS and CDR2 SASEGT. V shed 4 bases and J 5 bases; nucleotides not matched to a gene: 11. CDR3 sequence (DNA): TGTGCCAGCAGTGCCCGACAGGGAAGGGTCAACAATGAGCAGTTCTTC. This sequence encodes CASSARQGRVNNEQFF.

The V call is TRBV23-1, the J call TRBJ1-4; possibly TRBD1 for D (5 bases). TRBV23-1 is reported as an ORF; its role is uncertain. The germline V and J ends were trimmed by 4 bases and 4 bases, with 13 bases remaining between them. The CDR3 is made up of 15 amino acids. The CDR3 DNA reads as TGCGCCAGCAGTCGCATAACAGGTGGTAATGAAAAACTGTTTTTT. It is translated as CASSRITGGNEKLFF.

The chain employs TRBV6-1 and TRBJ1-2; a weak D match, TRBD1 (6 bases). The CDR3 has 14 residues. V was pared by 0 bases and J by 7 bases, with 12 bases between. Germline CDR1 reads MNHNS; CDR2 reads SASEGT. The CDR3 sequence is CASSEAMGAGGYTF. The CDR3 DNA reads as TGTGCCAGCAGTGAAGCGATGGGGGCAGGTGGCTACACCTTC.

V usage is TRBV7-9 and J usage is TRBJ1-2; 7 bases align to TRBD1. Germline CDR1 and CDR2: SEHNR and FQNEAQ (reference sequence). V was clipped by 2 bases and J by 1 base; unmatched bases: 7. The CDR3 is 16 residues long. The CDR3 loop reads CASSLTGARNNYGYTF. The DNA of the CDR3 is TGTGCCAGCAGCTTAACAGGGGCGAGGAATAACTATGGCTACACCTTC.

This clone was seen only once. The chain is built from TRBV13 and TRBJ1-2; TRBD1 matches 9 bases. CDR1 and CDR2 (germline): PRHDT, FYEKMQ (reference sequence). The junction had 12 bases not matched to a gene; V was cut back by 5 bases and J by 8 bases. The CDR3 covers 15 residues. In DNA form, the CDR3 reads TGTGCCAGCAGCACGTACAGGGGGCGTGTGTGGGGCTACACCTTC. Its translation is CASSTYRGRVWGYTF.

J is TRBJ1-3 and V is TRBV7-9; 7 bases align to TRBD1. The CDR3 has 15 amino acids. After removal of 1 base from V and 4 bases from J, the junction contained 4 bases not matched to a gene. Germline values: CDR1 SEHNR, CDR2 FQNEAQ (reference sequence). The CDR3 DNA is TGTGCCAGCAGCTTAGGACAGGGAGGCGGAAACACCATATATTTT. It codes for CASSLGQGGGNTIYF.

This chain joins TRBV7-8 and TRBJ1-1, with TRBD1 identical over 7 bases. Germline CDR1 is SGHVS and CDR2 is FQNEAQ. J gave up 8 bases and V 1 base, and 7 bases lay outside the gene matches. This CDR3 spans 14 amino acids. CDR3 bases: TGTGCCAGCAGCTTAGTAGGGCGACAGGGAGAAGCTTTCTTT. The encoded protein is CASSLVGRQGEAFF.

V usage is TRBV27 and J usage is TRBJ1-1; TRBD1 agrees at 7 bases. The CDR3 is 13 amino acids. V was pared by 4 bases and J by 4 bases, with 3 bases of the junction left unmatched. Germline V gene lookup returns CDR1 MNHEY and CDR2 SMNVEV (reference sequence). Here the CDR3 reads CASSSTGFTEAFF. The CDR3 DNA reads TGTGCCAGCAGTTCGACAGGGTTCACTGAAGCTTTCTTT.

A remark on this clone: An end of the junction differs from the germline gene, which may be a read error. The chain employs TRBV7-7 and TRBJ2-2; the D is unclear. The length of the CDR3 is 12 residues. Germline CDR1 and CDR2: SSHAT and FNYEAQ (reference sequence). The CDR3 DNA reads TGTGCTAGCAGCCGAGAAACCGGGGAGCTGTTTTTT. This gives the protein CASSRETGELFF.

The rearrangement uses TRBV18 and TRBJ1-4, with 7 nucleotides matching TRBD1. CDR1 is KGHSH, CDR2 LQKENI, per germline. The V segment lost 3 bases and the J segment 8 bases; nucleotides outside the gene matches: 12. The CDR3 covers 16 residues. For the CDR3, the DNA is TGTGCCAGCTCACCCAGGGACAGCTCCCTCGGGGAAAAACTGTTTTTT. It encodes CASSPRDSSLGEKLFF.

V is TRBV19 and J is TRBJ1-2, with D unresolved. CDR1 and CDR2 (germline): LNHDA, SQIVND (reference sequence). The ends were cut back, 6 bases at V and 4 bases at J, with 15 bases in the middle. The CDR3 runs 14 residues. In DNA, the CDR3 is TGTGCCAGTAGACCCCAACGGAGCCTCTATGGCTACACCTTC. It specifies CASRPQRSLYGYTF.

The chain links TRBV9 to TRBJ1-5, with unresolved D. Germline CDR1 reads SGDLS; CDR2 reads YYNGEE. The CDR3 runs 13 residues. Trimming took 5 bases from V and 5 from J, leaving 11 bases between them. The DNA of the CDR3 is TGTGCCAGCAGTTTTCGGGAAGATCAGCCCCAGCATTTT. Its translation: CASSFREDQPQHF.

V is TRBV5-8 and J is TRBJ2-7; 7 bases line up with TRBD1. CDR1 and CDR2 from the germline V gene are SGHTS and YDEGEE. CDR3 size: 15 residues. Trimming cost V 6 bases and J 2 bases; bases outside gene matches: 11. DNA of the CDR3: TGTGCCAGCACCCTTCTCGACAGGGCAGCCTACGAGCAGTACGTC. Protein sequence: CASTLLDRAAYEQYV.

The chain uses TRBV11-1 and TRBJ2-3, with D tentatively TRBD2 (5 bases). Germline V gene data show CDR1 as SGHAT and CDR2 as FQDESV (reference sequence). The CDR3 runs to 15 residues. Deletions cut 5 bases from V and 1 base from J, with 13 bases between. The CDR3 bases are TGTGCCAGCAGCCCCGAGGGCGGGCGCACAGATACGCAGTATTTT. Translated, it gives CASSPEGGRTDTQYF.

This clone was counted a few times. V gene TRBV19 combines with J gene TRBJ2-2; D is possibly TRBD2 (5 bases). The V end lost 3 bases, the J end lost 6 bases, and 11 bases lay between the germline ends. The CDR3 spans 14 residues. The germline CDR1 and CDR2 sequences are LNHDA and SQIVND (reference sequence). Written as DNA, the CDR3 is TGTGCCAGTAGTATGTCCCCCGGGGCCGGGGAGCTGTTTTTT. Residues: CASSMSPGAGELFF. The full variable domain, with the rest looked up from reference TRBV19 and TRBJ2-2, is DGGITQSPKYLFRKEGQNVTLSCEQNLNHDAMYWYRQDPGQGLRLIYYSQIVNDFQKGDIAEGYSVSREKKESFPLTVTSAQKNPTAFYLCASSMSPGAGELFFGEGSRLTVL.

This clone was counted at least ten times. The chain recombines TRBV4-2 with TRBJ2-2; 7 nucleotides match TRBD2. Germline-derived CDR1 and CDR2 are LGHNA and YNFKEQ. The junction had 7 bases not matched to a gene; V was cut back by 2 bases and J by 1 base. This CDR3 has 17 amino acids. The CDR3 protein is CASSQRGGGRNTGELFF. CDR3 coding DNA: TGTGCCAGCAGCCAAAGGGGAGGCGGGAGGAACACCGGGGAGCTGTTTTTT.

The chain links TRBV4-1 to TRBJ1-5, with D possibly TRBD1 on 5 matching bases. V lost 0 bases, J lost 5 bases, and 17 bases lay in between. The CDR3 totals 17 residues. Germline CDR1 reads MGHRA; CDR2 reads YSYEKL. DNA for the CDR3: TGCGCCAGCAGCCAAGATTCCGCGGGGGGAAGGTATCAGCCCCAGCATTTT. It is translated as CASSQDSAGGRYQPQHF.